Listed below are T cell receptor beta chains from one sample, sequenced in a study of T cells in Graves' hyperthyroidism and ophthalmopathy. TCRdb itself ran the multiplex PCR reads through MiXCR, one entry per CDR3 protein. The table includes approximately 520,000 distinct CDR3 sequences, roughly 25% detected once. Sequencing was done on a sample of blood. These receptors all stem from a woman aged 25 to 39 with Graves' ophthalmopathy. Each CDR3 is given with its conserved first and last residue. The D gene is left open where the match is weak. Rows give clone size only sometimes, using once, few, many, or a class for an expanded clone.

d_call,v_call,clone_size,j_call,cdr3_aa,cdr3_nt
TRBD1,TRBV3-1,NA,TRBJ2-7,CASSYTGQGDNEQYF,TGTGCCAGCAGCTACACTGGACAGGGGGACAACGAGCAGTACTTC
NA,TRBV2,once,TRBJ2-5,CASSEGGVRETQYF,TGTGCCAGCAGTGAAGGGGGAGTACGAGAGACCCAGTACTTC
NA,TRBV5-1,many,TRBJ1-1,CASSLVLGSTEAFF,TGCGCCAGCAGCTTGGTTCTGGGGAGCACTGAAGCTTTCTTT
NA,TRBV6-2/TRBV6-3,many,TRBJ1-5,CASSSRRHMIFRHQPQHF,TGTGCCAGCAGTTCCAGGAGACATATGATTTTCCGTCATCAGCCCCAGCATTTT
NA,TRBV13,NA,TRBJ1-2,CASSFKQGSYGYTF,TGTGCCAGCAGCTTCAAGCAGGGGAGCTATGGCTACACCTTC
NA,TRBV12-5,NA,TRBJ2-7,CASGLGIFYEQYF,TGTGCTAGTGGTTTGGGGATTTTCTACGAGCAGTACTTC
TRBD2,TRBV6-1,NA,TRBJ2-7,CASKRGSGGSEQYF,TGTGCCAGCAAGCGGGGTAGCGGGGGATCCGAGCAGTACTTC
NA,TRBV12-3/TRBV12-4,NA,TRBJ1-2,CASSFGSGYTF,TGTGCCAGCAGTTTTGGGAGCGGCTACACCTTC
NA,TRBV29-1,many,TRBJ2-5,CSVGAGEYGETQYF,TGCAGCGTTGGGGCAGGGGAATATGGGGAGACCCAGTACTTC
TRBD1,TRBV20-1,few,TRBJ1-3,CSASDRVAGNTIYF,TGCAGTGCTTCGGACAGGGTTGCAGGAAACACCATATATTTT
NA,TRBV28,NA,TRBJ1-2,CASSLYSSHLRGYTF,TGTGCCAGCAGTTTATACTCCAGTCATTTACGGGGCTACACCTTC
TRBD2,TRBV19,NA,TRBJ2-7,CASSPGLAGGPTTYEQYF,TGTGCCAGTAGTCCGGGACTAGCGGGGGGTCCCACCACCTACGAGCAGTACTTC
NA,TRBV4-2,NA,TRBJ2-5,CASSGRDLATETQYF,TGTGCCAGCAGCGGCCGAGATCTAGCAACGGAGACCCAGTACTTC
TRBD2,TRBV7-2,NA,TRBJ2-1,CASSLDSGLYNEQFF,TGTGCCAGCAGCTTAGATAGCGGGCTTTACAATGAGCAGTTCTTC
NA,TRBV28,NA,TRBJ2-7,CASSLLTSPPYEQYF,TGTGCCAGCAGTTTACTGACTTCTCCTCCCTACGAGCAGTACTTC
TRBD2,TRBV2,many,TRBJ2-1,CASTGGHQYNEQFF,TGTGCCAGCACGGGGGGTCACCAGTACAATGAGCAGTTCTTC
NA,TRBV5-1,many,TRBJ1-3,CASSLRRIEPSGGPSSGNTIYF,TGCGCCAGCAGCCTCCGACGGATCGAACCTTCGGGTGGCCCGAGCTCTGGAAACACCATATATTTT
NA,TRBV25-1,few,TRBJ1-1,CASSESFAGQGITEAFF,TGTGCCAGCAGTGAATCTTTCGCCGGACAAGGGATCACTGAAGCTTTCTTT
NA,TRBV6-5,NA,TRBJ2-3,CASSYRAGSTDTQYF,TGTGCCAGCAGTTACCGCGCGGGGAGCACAGATACGCAGTATTTT
TRBD1,TRBV19,many,TRBJ1-1,CAGSRRDRVWDTEAFF,TGTGCCGGTAGTCGCCGGGACAGGGTCTGGGACACTGAAGCTTTCTTT
TRBD1,TRBV11-2,NA,TRBJ2-5,CASSRQGLWETQYF,TGTGCCAGCAGTCGACAGGGGCTGTGGGAGACCCAGTACTTC
NA,TRBV28,few,TRBJ1-2,CASRWGYYGYTF,TGTGCCAGCAGGTGGGGGTACTATGGCTACACCTTC
NA,TRBV24-1,many,TRBJ2-7,CATSDFRGWQYF,TGTGCCACCAGTGATTTTAGGGGCTGGCAGTACTTC
NA,TRBV14,many,TRBJ1-1,CASSQALRNTEAFF,TGTGCCAGCAGCCAGGCACTGCGGAACACTGAAGCTTTCTTT
NA,TRBV20-1,many,TRBJ2-7,CSATGLGISEQYF,TGCAGTGCTACAGGGCTCGGGATTAGCGAGCAGTACTTC
TRBD2,TRBV29-1,NA,TRBJ2-7,CSGSGGGSEQYF,TGCAGCGGCTCAGGTGGCGGGAGCGAGCAGTACTTC
NA,TRBV12-3/TRBV12-4,many,TRBJ1-2,CASSLSRSIYGYTF,TGTGCCAGCAGTTTATCCCGGTCTATCTATGGCTACACCTTC
TRBD1,TRBV10-3,many,TRBJ1-3,CAISQDRASGNTIYF,TGTGCCATCAGCCAAGACAGGGCTAGTGGAAACACCATATATTTT
NA,TRBV5-5,few,TRBJ1-1,CASSLVAEADTEAFF,TGTGCCAGCAGCTTGGTCGCAGAGGCGGACACTGAAGCTTTCTTT
TRBD1,TRBV20-1,many,TRBJ2-7,CSVPGTGSSYEQYF,TGCAGTGTCCCCGGGACAGGGAGCTCCTACGAGCAGTACTTC
NA,TRBV10-2,many,TRBJ2-5,CASSDFFKSETQYF,TGCGCCAGCAGTGATTTTTTTAAATCCGAGACCCAGTACTTC
TRBD1,TRBV12-3/TRBV12-4,few,TRBJ1-2,CASTVTGGAGYGYTF,TGTGCCAGCACCGTCACAGGGGGCGCTGGCTATGGCTACACCTTC
NA,TRBV7-2,many,TRBJ2-7,CASSLGGGREQYF,TGTGCCAGCAGCTTAGGAGGCGGGCGGGAGCAGTACTTC
TRBD1,TRBV7-8,many,TRBJ1-1,CASSHGTATEAFF,TGTGCCAGCAGCCATGGGACAGCCACTGAAGCTTTCTTT
TRBD1,TRBV6-5,many,TRBJ1-2,CASSYSGTDNYGYTF,TGTGCCAGCAGTTATTCTGGGACAGACAACTATGGCTACACCTTC
NA,TRBV4-3,NA,TRBJ2-2,CASSQVLEGELFF,TGCGCCAGCAGCCAAGTCTTGGAAGGGGAGCTGTTTTTT
NA,TRBV27,many,TRBJ1-1,CASRKLLEPKGGEAFF,TGTGCCAGCCGAAAACTTTTGGAGCCTAAGGGGGGTGAAGCTTTCTTT
TRBD1,TRBV6-5,many,TRBJ1-2,CASSYSIQGGSYGYTF,TGTGCCAGCAGTTACTCGATACAGGGGGGCTCCTATGGCTACACCTTC
NA,TRBV6-1,many,TRBJ1-5,CASTGVGNQPQHF,TGTGCCAGCACAGGGGTGGGCAATCAGCCCCAGCATTTT
NA,TRBV11-2,few,TRBJ1-1,CASSPYPVTEAFF,TGTGCCAGCAGCCCCTATCCTGTTACTGAAGCTTTCTTT
NA,TRBV6-5,many,TRBJ2-5,CASRPGQLQETQYF,TGTGCCAGCAGACCAGGACAGCTCCAAGAGACCCAGTACTTC
TRBD1,TRBV18,many,TRBJ1-2,CASSPGTGRGYTF,TGTGCCAGCTCGCCAGGGACAGGGAGAGGCTACACCTTC
TRBD2,TRBV11-2,many,TRBJ2-2,CASSSGTSLSGELFF,TGTGCCAGCAGTTCCGGGACTAGCTTATCCGGGGAGCTGTTTTTT
NA,TRBV12-5,many,TRBJ2-7,CASGRDTSYEQYF,TGTGCTAGTGGCAGGGACACGTCCTACGAGCAGTACTTC
NA,TRBV20-1,many,TRBJ1-2,CSAIRGISNGYTF,TGCAGTGCTATCCGGGGAATTTCGAATGGCTACACCTTC
NA,TRBV20-1,many,TRBJ1-1,CSARGPVLEAFF,TGCAGTGCTAGAGGGCCAGTGCTTGAAGCTTTCTTT
NA,TRBV2,many,TRBJ1-2,CASTRLLGVDGYTF,TGTGCCAGCACCCGACTCCTTGGGGTGGACGGCTACACCTTC
TRBD2,TRBV20-1,NA,TRBJ2-7,CSARGHLAGVDYEQYF,TGCAGTGCTAGAGGCCATCTAGCGGGGGTAGACTACGAGCAGTACTTC
NA,TRBV28,NA,TRBJ2-7,CASSVGNYEQYF,TGTGCCAGCAGTGTAGGGAACTACGAGCAGTACTTC
NA,TRBV12-3/TRBV12-4,many,TRBJ1-5,CASSLDLVSNQPQHF,TGTGCCAGCAGTTTAGATTTGGTTAGCAATCAGCCCCAGCATTTT
NA,TRBV2,NA,TRBJ1-1,CASSTVRLSMNTEAFF,TGTGCCAGCAGTACCGTCAGGTTATCCATGAACACTGAAGCTTTCTTT